The next 5 T cell receptor beta chains were all read from a single sample in a study of blood T cell repertoires in COVID-19. Sequencing was performed with immunoSEQ multiplex PCR; in TCRdb, only in-frame clones are kept and a portion is missing. This sample has roughly 59,000 clones, with roughly four fifths found just once. Sequencing used peripheral blood. These receptors all come from a woman of 80 years or more with acute or convalescent COVID-19.

The chain couples TRBV11-2 to TRBJ1-1; possible D gene TRBD1, 6 bases. In germline, CDR1 is SGHAT, CDR2 FQNNGV. The CDR3 runs 15 residues. V lost 5 bases and J 4 bases, leaving 17 bases between the germline ends. CDR3 protein: CASSLRRGASTEAFF. In DNA, the CDR3 is TGTGCCAGCAGCCTTAGGCGGGGGGCGAGCACTGAAGCTTTCTTT. Drawing the rest from reference TRBV11-2 and TRBJ1-1, the complete variable domain is EAGVAQSPRYKIIEKRQSVAFWCNPISGHATLYWYQQILGQGPKLLIQFQNNGVVDDSQLPKDRFSAERLKGVDSTLKIQPAKLEDSAVYLCASSLRRGASTEAFFGQGTRLTVV.

CDR3 loop: CASSPTKTGFNEKLFF. CDR3 DNA sequence: TGCGCCAGCAGCCCAACGAAGACAGGGTTTAATGAAAAACTGTTTTTT. V and J are TRBV4-3 and TRBJ1-4; TRBD1 matches 7 bases. Germline assignment: CDR1 LGHNA and CDR2 YSLEER. With 4 bases clipped from V and 4 bases from J, the junction kept 9 bases outside the gene matches. The CDR3 is made up of 16 amino acids.

The V gene is TRBV23-1, the J gene TRBJ1-5; D is uncertain. TRBV23-1 is an open reading frame whose function is uncertain. The CDR3 loop spans 12 amino acids. V lost 7 bases, J lost 4 bases, and 8 bases lay in between. CDR3 nucleotide sequence: TGCGCCAGCACCCCCCAAAATCAGCCCCAGCATTTT. This encodes CASTPQNQPQHF.

The chain carries TRBV3-1 (or the pseudogene TRBV3-2) and TRBJ1-6, with D tentatively TRBD1 (5 bases). CDR1 and CDR2 from the germline V gene are LGHDT and YNNKEL (reference sequence). Trimming stripped 4 bases from V and 7 bases from J, with 11 bases between. The CDR3 has 14 residues. The CDR3 is CASSPSGGNSPLHF. Written as DNA, the CDR3 is TGTGCCAGCAGCCCCTCGGGGGGGAATTCACCCCTCCACTTT.

The V gene is TRBV3-1 (or the pseudogene TRBV3-2), the J gene TRBJ2-7, with D possibly being TRBD1 (5 bases). CDR1 is LGHDT, CDR2 YNNKEL, per germline (reference sequence). V dropped 1 base and J dropped 4 bases, with 11 bases sitting between them. This CDR3 has 14 residues. The CDR3 spells CASSQVGHQYEQYF. The CDR3 bases are TGTGCCAGCAGCCAAGTTGGACATCAATACGAGCAGTACTTC.